This record covers a single TCR beta chain. The antigen remains unidentified. The sample originates from a study of T cell responses to AZD1222 COVID-19 vaccine. Study-level points and caveats: Only a handful of individuals given AZD1222 were seropositive at baseline. Donors in the cohort were predominantly white British and more often female, and clonal diversity was possibly underestimated. Spike-wide coverage was observed for vaccine-associated CD4 TCRs, with dominant responses at 160-218 and 743-854.

Trimming removed 5 bases from V and 1 base from J, with 13 bases in between. Germline lookup yields CDR1 SEHNR and CDR2 FQNEAQ (reference sequence). This CDR3 region has 15 residues. The data were produced by immunoSEQ multiplex PCR, yet TCRdb's version contains in-frame clones alone and is incomplete. The sample holds just under 90,000 clones, approximately 90% seen once. This receptor was taken from an adult who received the AZD1222 COVID-19 vaccine. The specimen comprised peripheral blood, sampled 28 days after the second AZD1222 dose. V gene TRBV7-9 combines with J gene TRBJ2-3; TRBD2 is a possible D gene (6 bases). This CDR3 is CASSPGPGGTDTQYF. Here the CDR3 DNA reads TGTGCCAGCAGCCCTGGACCGGGAGGCACAGATACGCAGTATTTT. The full variable domain, with the rest looked up from reference TRBV7-9 and TRBJ2-3, is DTGVSQNPRHKITKRGQNVTFRCDPISEHNRLYWYRQTLGQGPEFLTYFQNEAQLEKSRLLSDRFSAERPKGSFSTLEIQRTEQGDSAMYLCASSPGPGGTDTQYFGPGTRLTVL.